These 9 T cell receptor beta chains came from one sample sequenced in a study of T cells after yellow fever vaccination. Each CDR3 protein gets one entry after TCRdb re-called the 5' RACE reads with MiXCR. The table includes 400,000 or so distinct CDR3 sequences, 11% detected once. This material consisted of PBMCs, taken on the day of the first yellow fever vaccination. The source of these receptors is a man aged 18 to 29 who received the YFV17D yellow fever vaccine.

The gene calls are TRBV20-1 and TRBJ2-3; 7 nucleotides line up with TRBD1. The trim removed 7 bases at V and 4 bases at J, leaving 11 bases unmatched. The CDR3 is 14 amino acids. CDR1 is DFQATT and CDR2 is SNEGSKA in the germline V gene (reference sequence). The CDR3 loop is CSVPTGFGADTQYF. CDR3 bases: TGCAGTGTCCCGACAGGGTTTGGCGCAGATACGCAGTATTTT.

This clonotype appeared many times. V and J are TRBV7-2 and TRBJ2-2; D ambiguous. This CDR3 is 13 amino acids long. Germline assignment: CDR1 SGHTA and CDR2 FQGNSA. V shed 5 bases and J shed 4 bases, with 8 bases lying between them. CDR3 residues: CASSLDGTGELFF. The CDR3 DNA reads TGTGCCAGCAGCCTGGACGGCACCGGGGAGCTGTTTTTT.

This clonotype was seen more than once but under ten times. The chain couples TRBV30 to TRBJ2-7, with D maybe TRBD2 (5 bases). Looked up from germline, CDR1 is GTSNPN and CDR2 is SVGIG (reference sequence). The CDR3 is made up of 13 amino acids. V dropped 6 bases and J dropped 3 bases, with 15 bases sitting between them. DNA for the CDR3: TGTGCCTGCGGTAAGGAGGTCTACTACGAGCAGTACTTC. This encodes CACGKEVYYEQYF.

This clonotype was seen only a few times. This chain joins TRBV6-5 and TRBJ1-2; a possible D gene is TRBD1 (5 bases). This CDR3 has 14 amino acids. CDR1 is MNHEY and CDR2 is SVGAGI in the germline V gene. Between the trimmed V and J ends, which lost 0 bases and 7 bases, there was a span of 12 bases. CDR3 nucleotides: TGTGCCAGCAGTTACTCGATGGAGGGGTTTGGCTACACCTTC. Its protein product is CASSYSMEGFGYTF.

This chain links TRBV7-2 with TRBJ2-7; the match to TRBD2 covers 7 bases. Germline V CDR1 and CDR2: SGHTA, FQGNSA. The CDR3 extends over 15 amino acids. V dropped 6 bases and J dropped 3; count of bases not matched to a gene: 11. The CDR3 DNA follows: TGTGCCAGCAGACTATCCTTGACTAGCTTCTACGAGCAGTACTTC. Translated, it gives CASRLSLTSFYEQYF.

The rearrangement uses TRBV5-1 and TRBJ2-7, with D perhaps being TRBD1 or TRBD2 (5 bases each). Trimming stripped 5 bases from V and 0 bases from J, with 15 bases between. CDR3 length: 15 amino acids. CDR1 is SGHRS and CDR2 is YFSETQ in the germline V gene. DNA for the CDR3: TGCGCCAGCAGATTGCAGGGTGGGGGCTCCTACGAGCAGTACTTC. This gives the protein CASRLQGGGSYEQYF.

This chain connects TRBV5-1 to TRBJ2-3; a weak D match, TRBD1 (5 bases). V lost 0 bases and J lost 2, with 13 bases in between. CDR3 size: 16 residues. CDR1 and CDR2 (germline): SGHRS, YFSETQ. The CDR3 region is CASSLAPGRNTDTQYF. The CDR3 region has the DNA TGCGCCAGCAGCTTGGCCCCAGGGCGCAACACAGATACGCAGTATTTT.

Only a few counts were recorded for this clonotype. This chain joins TRBV5-1 and TRBJ2-7; 7 positions match TRBD2. The length of the CDR3 is 15 residues. The germline V gene encodes CDR1 SGHRS and CDR2 YFSETQ. V trimming: 0 bases; J trimming: 0 bases; junction bases outside the gene matches: 3. CDR3 sequence (DNA): TGCGCCAGCAGCTTGGGGCTAGCGGACTCCTACGAGCAGTACGTC. Protein product: CASSLGLADSYEQYV.

The CDR3 DNA reads TGCGCCAGCAGCCAAGATACCCCCTCTACTAGCGGGGGGCCGAATACGCAGTATTTT. Its protein is CASSQDTPSTSGGPNTQYF. The rearrangement joins TRBV4-3 to TRBJ2-3, with 12 positions matching TRBD2. Germline loops: CDR1 LGHNA, CDR2 YSLEER. CDR3 length: 19 residues. J was trimmed by 7 bases and V by 0 bases; bases with no gene match: 14.